The 24 T cell receptor beta chains below come from one sample, sequenced in a study of T cell clusters in autoimmune cytopenias. Each sample's input was roughly 270 ng genomic DNA, 35,000 to 40,000 genome equivalents. TRB was amplified by touch-down multiplex PCR, primer pools A and B combined. TCRdb re-called the multiplex PCR reads; one entry per CDR3 protein, DNA not given. This sample's clone table lists 5,500 to 7,500 distinct CDR3 sequences. These data were also reused for a study on T cell repertoires in aging, cancer and after chemotherapy.

Sequencing was done on a sample of peripheral blood. These receptors all come from a human donor in good health.

This clonotype ranks as medium-sized in terms of frequency. The chain employs TRBV7-9 and TRBJ1-1; lacking DNA, the TRBD1 call made by TCRdb goes unchecked. The CDR3 runs to 14 residues. Germline values: CDR1 SEHNR, CDR2 FQNEAQ (reference sequence). The CDR3: CASIRDTGNTEAFF.

According to its frequency, this clonotype is medium-sized. The CDR3 sequence is CATSGQSTDTQYF. The chain employs TRBV5-4 and TRBJ2-3; the D gene TCRdb calls, TRBD1, cannot be checked with no DNA. Germline CDR1 reads SGHNT; CDR2 reads YYREEE (reference sequence). CDR3 size: 13 residues.

The chain employs TRBV30 and TRBJ1-2; TCRdb indicates TRBD1, and absent DNA this call remains unverified. Germline values: CDR1 GTSNPN, CDR2 SVGIG (reference sequence). CDR3 size: 12 residues. The CDR3 is CAWGDRGHGYTF.

This clonotype registers medium-sized by frequency. This sequence joins TRBV19 and TRBJ2-7; TCRdb's D call, TRBD1, is unchecked because there is no DNA. Germline V gives CDR1 LNHDA, CDR2 SQIVND (reference sequence). This CDR3 comprises 15 residues. The CDR3 spells CASSIDRDRGHEQYF.

The J gene is TRBJ2-5, the V gene TRBV5-5; checking the TCRdb D call of TRBD1 is not possible without DNA. The CDR3 is made up of 12 amino acids. The germline V gene encodes CDR1 SGHKS and CDR2 YYEKEE (reference sequence). The CDR3 protein is CASSLNRETQYF.

V is TRBV30 and J is TRBJ1-4. Germline CDR1 reads GTSNPN; CDR2 reads SVGIG (reference sequence). The CDR3 totals 13 residues. The chain's CDR3 is CAWSVYRVGKLFF.

CDR3 in amino acids: CAWSVSRTGAGYTF. The gene calls are TRBV30 and TRBJ1-2; TCRdb designates TRBD1, a call that cannot be tested without DNA. The V gene's germline CDR1 is GTSNPN and CDR2 SVGIG (reference sequence). This CDR3 is 14 amino acids long.

The chain links TRBV6-1 to TRBJ1-1. This CDR3 contains 16 residues. Looked up from germline, CDR1 is MNHNS and CDR2 is SASEGT. The CDR3 here is CASSYRPGGGNTEAFF.

This rearrangement joins TRBV12-3 or TRBV12-4 to TRBJ2-7; the TRBD1 assignment by TCRdb is unverifiable without DNA. CDR3 size: 13 residues. The CDR3 sequence is CASNRDSAYEQYF.

Measured by frequency, this clonotype is medium-sized. The V and J genes are TRBV27 and TRBJ2-2; TCRdb outputs TRBD1, but without DNA this stays unchecked. Germline CDR1 is MNHEY and CDR2 is SMNVEV (reference sequence). The CDR3 is made up of 14 amino acids. The CDR3 loop is CASNRGRNTGELFF.

Frequency places this clonotype as medium-sized. The rearrangement joins TRBV19 to TRBJ2-2. The CDR3 is 15 residues long. In germline, CDR1 is LNHDA, CDR2 SQIVND (reference sequence). This CDR3 reads CASSIEGTNTGELFF.

The CDR3 sequence is CASSYSETSDPYEQYF. The chain is built from TRBV6-2 or TRBV6-3 and TRBJ2-7; TCRdb names TRBD2, which stays unverified in the absence of DNA. The CDR3 spans 16 residues. Germline V CDR1 and CDR2: MNHEY, SVGEGT.

The rearrangement uses TRBV10-3 and TRBJ1-4. Per germline, CDR1 ENHRY and CDR2 SYGVKD. The CDR3 totals 15 residues. The CDR3 sequence is CAISERVGYGEKLFF.

Its frequency marks this clonotype as medium-sized. V gene TRBV6-5 combines with J gene TRBJ2-1; lacking DNA, the TRBD2 call made by TCRdb goes unchecked. Looked up from germline, CDR1 is MNHEY and CDR2 is SVGAGI. This CDR3 comprises 14 residues. CDR3 amino acids: CAPIRTGSRDEQFF.

This clonotype counts as medium-sized by frequency. This chain connects TRBV6-5 to TRBJ1-3; checking the TCRdb D call of TRBD1 is not possible without DNA. The germline CDR1 and CDR2 sequences are MNHEY and SVGAGI. The CDR3 length is 14 residues. The CDR3 sequence: CATRGESSGNTIYF.

Measured by frequency, this clonotype is medium-sized. Here the CDR3 reads CASSSYSGRATDTQYF. V gene TRBV6-2 or TRBV6-3 combines with J gene TRBJ2-3; TCRdb designates TRBD2, a call that cannot be tested without DNA. This CDR3 has 16 residues. Germline loops: CDR1 MNHEY, CDR2 SVGEGT.

The chain carries TRBV6-5 and TRBJ1-1. The CDR3 is 11 amino acids. CDR1 and CDR2 (germline): MNHEY, SVGAGI. CDR3 residues: CASTEGDEAFF.

The rearrangement links TRBV20-1 to TRBJ2-6; with no DNA, the TCRdb D assignment of TRBD1 cannot be verified. The CDR3 spans 17 residues. CDR1 is DFQATT, CDR2 SNEGSKA, per germline (reference sequence). The CDR3 protein is CSARRGRTQSGANVLTF.

In terms of frequency, this clonotype is medium-sized. The V gene is TRBV12-3 or TRBV12-4, the J gene TRBJ2-2. This CDR3 spans 13 amino acids. Here the CDR3 reads CASGDLGSGELFF.

Its frequency marks this clonotype as medium-sized. The J gene is TRBJ2-3, the V gene TRBV6-1; TCRdb's D call of TRBD2 is untestable without DNA. Germline loops: CDR1 MNHNS, CDR2 SASEGT. The CDR3 has 16 residues. This CDR3 is CASNGLAGGSTDTQYF.

This clonotype is medium-sized (0.01 to 0.1%) by frequency. This chain connects TRBV10-3 to TRBJ1-2; TCRdb gives TRBD1 as the D gene, but with no DNA this cannot be confirmed. Germline V CDR1 and CDR2: ENHRY, SYGVKD. This CDR3 is built from 13 residues. The CDR3 protein is CAISELQGYGYTF.

This clonotype registers medium-sized (0.01 to 0.1%) by frequency. The chain has TRBV13 and TRBJ2-7. The CDR3 totals 13 residues. In germline, CDR1 is PRHDT, CDR2 FYEKMQ (reference sequence). The CDR3 sequence is CASSPRTENEQYF.

The J gene is TRBJ2-5, the V gene TRBV6-5; checking the TCRdb D call of TRBD2 is not possible without DNA. The CDR3 sequence is 15 residues long. In germline, CDR1 is MNHEY, CDR2 SVGAGI. The CDR3 loop is CASSYSWRTRETQYF.

The chain recombines TRBV7-2 with TRBJ2-3; TCRdb designates TRBD1, a call that cannot be tested without DNA. Germline CDR1 and CDR2: SGHTA and FQGNSA. The length of the CDR3 is 14 residues. CDR3 in amino acids: CASSLGGNADTQYF.